This record covers a single T cell receptor beta chain. Antigen unknown. The CDR3 consists of 13 residues. Germline V CDR1 and CDR2: MNHEY, SVGAGI. V lost 7 bases and J lost 6; bases outside the gene matches: 8. This sample was included in a study of T cell responses to AZD1222 COVID-19 vaccine. The repertoire was sequenced with immunoSEQ multiplex PCR; TCRdb's copy has only in-frame clones and lacks some. The data show 25,000 to 35,000 clones, roughly 93% seen once. Study results and limitations: Clonal diversity may have been underestimated, and the donors were mostly white British, with more females than males.

This receptor was identified in an adult in good health. The J gene is TRBJ1-1, the V gene TRBV6-5; TRBD1 matches 7 bases. Sequencing was performed on peripheral blood, taken on day 0 of AZD1222 vaccination. CDR3 sequence (DNA): TGTGCCAGCATTAAACCGGGACAGCCTGAAGCTTTCTTT. It specifies CASIKPGQPEAFF.